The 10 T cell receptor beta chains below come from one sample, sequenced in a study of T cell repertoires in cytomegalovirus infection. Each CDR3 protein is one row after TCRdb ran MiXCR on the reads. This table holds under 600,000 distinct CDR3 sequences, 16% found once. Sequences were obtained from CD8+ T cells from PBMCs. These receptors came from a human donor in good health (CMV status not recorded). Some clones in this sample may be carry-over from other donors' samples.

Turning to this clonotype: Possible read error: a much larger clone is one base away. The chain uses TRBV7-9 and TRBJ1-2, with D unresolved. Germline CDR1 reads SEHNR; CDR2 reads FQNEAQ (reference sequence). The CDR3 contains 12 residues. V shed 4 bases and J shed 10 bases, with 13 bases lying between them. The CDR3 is CASSSVQLYYTF. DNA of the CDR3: TGTGCCAGCAGCTCGGTACAGCTATACTACACCTTC.

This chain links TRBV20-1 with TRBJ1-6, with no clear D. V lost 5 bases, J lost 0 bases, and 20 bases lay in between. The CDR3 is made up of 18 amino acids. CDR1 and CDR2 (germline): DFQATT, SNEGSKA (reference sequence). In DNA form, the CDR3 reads TGCAGTGCTGCTCGCAGTACCCTTGAAGGCTCCTATAATTCACCCCTCCACTTT. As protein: CSAARSTLEGSYNSPLHF.

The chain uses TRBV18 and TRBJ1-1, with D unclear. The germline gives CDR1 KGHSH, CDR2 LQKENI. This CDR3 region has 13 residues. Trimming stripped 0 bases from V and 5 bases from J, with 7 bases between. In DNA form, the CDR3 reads TGTGCCAGCTCACCACCGTTGGGTACTGAAGCTTTCTTT. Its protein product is CASSPPLGTEAFF.

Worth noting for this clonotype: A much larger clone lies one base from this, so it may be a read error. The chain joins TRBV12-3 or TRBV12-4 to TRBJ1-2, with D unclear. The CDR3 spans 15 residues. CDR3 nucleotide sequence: TGTGCCAGCATAGCGGCGGGCCCAGGCTACTATGTCTACACCTTC. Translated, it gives CASIAAGPGYYVYTF.

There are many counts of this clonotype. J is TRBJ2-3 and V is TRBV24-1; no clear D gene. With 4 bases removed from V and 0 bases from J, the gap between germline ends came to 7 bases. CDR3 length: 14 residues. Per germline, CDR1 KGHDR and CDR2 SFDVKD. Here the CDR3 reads CATSETSSTDTQYF. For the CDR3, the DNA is TGTGCCACCAGTGAGACATCCAGCACAGATACGCAGTATTTT.

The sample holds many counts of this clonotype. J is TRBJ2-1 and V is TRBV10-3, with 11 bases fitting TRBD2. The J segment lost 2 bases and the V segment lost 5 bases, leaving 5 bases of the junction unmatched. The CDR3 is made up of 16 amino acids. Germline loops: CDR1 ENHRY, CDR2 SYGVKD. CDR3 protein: CAISTLAGGTYNEQFF. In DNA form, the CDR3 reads TGTGCCATCAGTACCCTAGCGGGGGGAACCTACAATGAGCAGTTCTTC.

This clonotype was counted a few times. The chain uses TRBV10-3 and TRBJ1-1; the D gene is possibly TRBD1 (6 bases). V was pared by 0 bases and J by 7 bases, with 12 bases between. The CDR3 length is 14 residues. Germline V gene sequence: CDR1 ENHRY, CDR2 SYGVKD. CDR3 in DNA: TGTGCCATCAGTGAGTCTACAGGGATAGGTGAAGCTTTCTTT. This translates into CAISESTGIGEAFF.

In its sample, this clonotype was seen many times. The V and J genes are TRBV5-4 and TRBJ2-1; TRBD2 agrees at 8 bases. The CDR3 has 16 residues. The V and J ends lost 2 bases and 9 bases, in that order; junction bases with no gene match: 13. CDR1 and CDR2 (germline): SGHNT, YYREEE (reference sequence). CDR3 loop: CASSFRSVAGGGEQFF. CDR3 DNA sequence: TGTGCCAGCAGCTTTCGCAGCGTTGCGGGAGGAGGTGAGCAGTTCTTC.

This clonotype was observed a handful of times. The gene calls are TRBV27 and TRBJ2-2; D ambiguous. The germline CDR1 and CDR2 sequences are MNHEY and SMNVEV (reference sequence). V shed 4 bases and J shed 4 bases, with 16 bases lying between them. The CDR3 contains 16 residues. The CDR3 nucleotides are TGTGCCAGCAGTTCGTATGAAGGCGGTGGCACCGGGGAGCTGTTTTTT. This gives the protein CASSSYEGGGTGELFF.

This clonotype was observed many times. This CDR3 reads CASSPTSGAYNEQFF. The DNA of the CDR3 is TGTGCCAGCAGCCCGACTAGCGGGGCTTACAATGAGCAGTTCTTC. The genes are TRBV11-1 and TRBJ2-1; 11 bases match TRBD2. V was clipped by 5 bases and J by 4 bases; unmatched bases: 4. This CDR3 is built from 15 residues. Looked up from germline, CDR1 is SGHAT and CDR2 is FQDESV (reference sequence).